A selection of T cell receptor beta chains follows, all from one sample in a study of metastatic and nonmetastatic thyroid tumors. From the PCR reads, TCRdb re-called clones with MiXCR. The sample contains 32,000 or so clones, roughly a fifth of which appear only once. The sample comprised blood. These receptors came from a female donor with papillary thyroid cancer or a benign thyroid nodule (not recorded which). Some clones in this sample may be carry-over from other donors' samples. Each CDR3 is given with its conserved first and last residue. The D gene is left open where the match is weak. Size tells how often a clone was seen (once, few, many) or the class of an expanded clone, and some rows leave it out.

NA NA TRBJ1-2 TRBV28 CASSLSGRGGYTF TGTGCCAGCAGTTTATCGGGGAGAGGAGGCTACACCTTC
few TRBD1 TRBJ2-1 TRBV19 CASSYRGLDEQFF TGTGCCAGTAGTTACAGGGGGCTCGATGAGCAGTTCTTC
NA NA TRBJ2-2 TRBV10-1 CASTSGNTGELFF TGCGCCAGCACCTCAGGGAACACCGGGGAGCTGTTTTTT
many NA TRBJ1-5 TRBV6-5 CASSSRYKNQPQHF TGTGCCAGCAGTTCTCGATACAAAAATCAGCCCCAGCATTTT
few NA TRBJ2-2 TRBV12-3/TRBV12-4 CASSFSNTGELFF TGTGCCAGCAGTTTTTCTAACACCGGGGAGCTGTTTTTT
many NA TRBJ2-7 TRBV2 CASSDSGIPFLSYEQYF TGTGCCAGCAGTGACTCCGGGATTCCCTTCCTCTCCTACGAGCAGTACTTC
NA TRBD1 TRBJ2-7 TRBV5-1 CASSRTGFPYEQYF TGCGCCAGCAGCCGGACAGGGTTTCCCTACGAGCAGTACTTC
many NA TRBJ1-1 TRBV19 CASSISGSGTEAFF TGTGCCAGTAGTATATCTGGGAGTGGGACTGAAGCTTTCTTT
many TRBD2 TRBJ2-3 TRBV29-1 CSVQSGGGAGTQYF TGCAGCGTGCAAAGCGGGGGGGGCGCAGGTACGCAGTATTTT
medium-sized NA TRBJ2-5 TRBV30 CAWRGEETQYF TGTGCCTGGAGGGGGGAAGAGACCCAGTACTTC
many NA TRBJ1-3 TRBV3-1 CASSQEPGSSGNTIYF TGTGCCAGCAGCCAAGAACCGGGTAGCTCTGGAAACACCATATATTTT
many TRBD2 TRBJ2-7 TRBV7-7 CASSSQLAGFDEQYF TGTGCTAGCAGCTCTCAACTAGCGGGATTTGACGAGCAGTACTTC
NA NA TRBJ2-7 TRBV6-1 CASRPVVGEQYF TGTGCCAGCAGACCCGTAGTGGGGGAGCAGTACTTC
many TRBD2 TRBJ2-3 TRBV6-4 CASSESSGRQDTQYF TGTGCCAGCAGTGAAAGTAGCGGGAGGCAAGATACGCAGTATTTT
few TRBD1 TRBJ2-7 TRBV28 CASSPGTGSSYEQYF TGTGCCAGCAGCCCCGGGACAGGGAGCTCCTACGAGCAGTACTTC
many NA TRBJ2-3 TRBV6-2/TRBV6-3 CASSYPTGRSGNTQYF TGTGCCAGCAGTTACCCCACAGGGAGAAGCGGCAATACGCAGTATTTT
NA NA TRBJ2-1 TRBV6-5 CASSVSTAYNEQFF TGTGCCAGCAGTGTCTCGACAGCGTACAATGAGCAGTTCTTC
many NA TRBJ2-3 TRBV7-2 CASSLVASVTDTQYF TGTGCCAGCAGCTTAGTGGCTAGCGTCACAGATACGCAGTATTTT
many TRBD1 TRBJ2-1 TRBV28 CATLRDRAYNEQFF TGTGCCACCCTCAGGGACAGAGCCTACAATGAGCAGTTCTTC
many NA TRBJ2-7 TRBV9 CASSVAEGEWYEQYF TGTGCCAGCAGCGTAGCTGAGGGGGAATGGTACGAGCAGTACTTC
many NA TRBJ2-2 TRBV18 CASSPPGQRNTGELFF TGTGCCAGCTCACCACCTGGCCAAAGGAACACCGGGGAGCTGTTTTTT
NA NA TRBJ2-7 TRBV6-9 CASSFAGGYEQYF TGTGCCAGCAGTTTCGCCGGAGGGTACGAGCAGTACTTC
many NA TRBJ2-2 TRBV9 CASSEGTGELFF TGTGCCAGCAGCGAGGGGACCGGGGAGCTGTTTTTT
many NA TRBJ2-2 TRBV19 CATNAAGPSATGELFF TGTGCCACAAACGCGGCAGGGCCCTCGGCCACCGGGGAGCTGTTTTTT
NA NA TRBJ2-7 TRBV6-1 CASSPGQPPTTQYF TGTGCCAGCAGCCCTGGACAGCCCCCTACGACGCAGTACTTC
many TRBD1 TRBJ2-7 TRBV6-1 CASSGQGYEQYF TGTGCCAGCAGTGGACAGGGGTACGAGCAGTACTTC
many NA TRBJ2-7 TRBV9 CASSVEGLGYEQYF TGTGCCAGCAGCGTAGAGGGACTCGGGTACGAGCAGTACTTC
many NA TRBJ1-1 TRBV28 CASSLGGVSFEAFF TGTGCCAGCAGTTTAGGGGGCGTTAGTTTCGAAGCTTTCTTT
NA NA TRBJ1-1 TRBV29-1 CSVESAEAFF TGCAGCGTTGAGTCCGCTGAAGCTTTCTTT
many NA TRBJ1-5 TRBV20-1 CSASRRGYSNQPQHF TGCAGTGCCAGTAGGCGGGGATATAGCAATCAGCCCCAGCATTTT
NA NA TRBJ2-7 TRBV5-1 CASSPEPKSSYEQYF TGCGCCAGCAGCCCCGAACCTAAGAGCTCCTACGAGCAGTACTTC
many NA TRBJ1-4 TRBV18 CASSPLGVEKLFF TGTGCCAGCTCACCACTCGGAGTGGAAAAACTGTTTTTT
few NA TRBJ2-2 TRBV19 CASSIEGPNTGELFF TGTGCCAGTAGTATAGAGGGACCGAACACCGGGGAGCTGTTTTTT
NA NA TRBJ2-7 TRBV19 CASSTGTGGEQYF TGTGCCAGTAGTACAGGGACTGGCGGCGAGCAGTACTTC
NA TRBD2 TRBJ2-5 TRBV5-8 CASSFRGRGQETQYF TGTGCCAGCAGCTTTCGTGGGAGGGGCCAAGAGACCCAGTACTTC
few TRBD2 TRBJ2-7 TRBV5-1 CASSLNYGREAYEQYF TGCGCCAGCAGCCTTAATTACGGGAGGGAGGCCTACGAGCAGTACTTC
medium-sized TRBD2 TRBJ2-2 TRBV20-1 CSAAPAGDTGELFF TGCAGTGCTGCCCCAGCGGGAGACACCGGGGAGCTGTTTTTT
NA NA TRBJ1-1 TRBV6-2/TRBV6-3 CASSGQFTEAFF TGTGCCAGCAGTGGACAGTTCACTGAAGCTTTCTTT
many TRBD1 TRBJ1-2 TRBV9 CASSVASTGRDGYTF TGTGCCAGCAGCGTAGCTTCGACAGGGAGGGATGGCTACACCTTC
medium-sized NA TRBJ1-2 TRBV30 CAWSVPFGYTF TGTGCCTGGAGTGTACCGTTCGGCTACACCTTC
medium-sized TRBD2 TRBJ2-1 TRBV11-3 CASSLGTLAGPRGEQFF TGTGCCAGCAGCTTAGGTACCCTAGCGGGGCCGCGGGGTGAGCAGTTCTTC
NA NA TRBJ1-5 TRBV20-1 CSARTIDRPNQPQHF TGCAGTGCTAGAACTATTGACAGGCCCAATCAGCCCCAGCATTTT
few TRBD1 TRBJ1-6 TRBV6-7 CASSYCRWTGGINSPLHF TGTGCCAGCAGTTACTGCCGGTGGACAGGGGGGATAAATTCACCCCTCCACTTT
many TRBD1 TRBJ1-6 TRBV20-1 CSAPETGVESPLHF TGCAGTGCCCCGGAGACAGGGGTGGAATCACCCCTCCACTTT